This is a list of T cell receptor beta chains from one sample in a study of cytomegalovirus exposure and HLA in healthy donors. Assay used: immunoSEQ multiplex PCR; TCRdb lists only in-frame clones, some missing. The sample lists 80,000 or so clones, over 9.5% seen once, with roughly 22% in the top ten. Sequenced input: PBMCs. These receptor sequences come from a man between 60 and 75 years old in good health and CMV-seropositive. Each CDR3 is given with its conserved first and last residue. The D gene is left open where the match is weak. Clone size is given for some rows only: seen once, a few or many times, or a class if the clone is expanded.

NA | TRBJ2-1 | TRBV25-1 | NA | TGTGCCAGCAGTGAATGGGGCTTGGGCTATGAGCAGTTCTTC | CASSEWGLGYEQFF
few | TRBJ1-4 | TRBV28 | NA | TGTGCCAGCAGTACCAACCCGAGGGGGGAAAAACTGTTTTTT | CASSTNPRGEKLFF
few | TRBJ2-5 | TRBV9 | TRBD2 | TGTGCCAGCAGCTTCTCCGGGGAGGCGGGGGGGCCAAAGACCCAGTACTTC | CASSFSGEAGGPKTQYF
few | TRBJ2-5 | TRBV5-1 | TRBD2 | TGCGCCAGCAGCTTGGGGGCACTAGCGGGGACCTTCCAAGAGACCCAGTACTTC | CASSLGALAGTFQETQYF
NA | TRBJ2-1 | TRBV25-1 | NA | TGTGCCAGCGGACAAGCCTCCTACAATGAGCAGTTCTTC | CASGQASYNEQFF
few | TRBJ1-1 | TRBV2 | NA | TGTGCCAAACAGGGCGGGGGCACTGAAGCTTTCTTT | CAKQGGGTEAFF
few | TRBJ1-2 | TRBV7-2 | TRBD1 | TGTGCCAGCAGCCCACGACAGGGGGCCTATGGCTACACCTTC | CASSPRQGAYGYTF
NA | TRBJ2-7 | TRBV28 | TRBD1 | TGTGCCAGCAGTGCTCCGGGACAGGGAGCCTACGAGCAGTACTTC | CASSAPGQGAYEQYF
NA | TRBJ1-2 | TRBV10-3 | TRBD1 | TGTGCCATCAGGGAAACAGGGGGCGGCTATGGCTACCCCTTC | CAIRETGGGYGYPF
NA | TRBJ1-3 | TRBV27 | NA | TGTGCCACAGGGGATATGGGCTCTGGAAACACCATATATTTT | CATGDMGSGNTIYF
NA | TRBJ1-2 | TRBV19 | NA | TGTGCCAGTACCGGGGAGGTAGTCTATGGCTACACCTTC | CASTGEVVYGYTF
few | TRBJ1-1 | TRBV19 | NA | TGTGCCAGTAGTATCCAAATGAACACTGAAGCTTTCTTT | CASSIQMNTEAFF
NA | TRBJ2-3 | TRBV5-6 | NA | TGTGCCAGCAGCTATATGTTGGATACGCAGTATTTT | CASSYMLDTQYF
few | TRBJ2-5 | TRBV7-9 | TRBD2 | TGTGCCAGCAGCTTAGCGGCTAGCGGGGGTCAAGAGACCCAGTACTTC | CASSLAASGGQETQYF
NA | TRBJ1-2 | TRBV9 | NA | TGTGCCAGCAGCCCCATAGAAGGGGGAACTAACTATGGCTACACCTTC | CASSPIEGGTNYGYTF
NA | TRBJ1-1 | TRBV20-1 | NA | TGCAGTGCTAGAGCTCCTGAGGCTTTCTTT | CSARAPEAFF
few | TRBJ2-3 | TRBV2 | NA | TGTGCCAGCAGTCCCCTTAACACAGATACGCAGTATTTT | CASSPLNTDTQYF
few | TRBJ1-5 | TRBV27 | NA | TGTGCCAGCAGTCCCAACAGGGCCTCGGGCAATCAGCCCCAGCATTTT | CASSPNRASGNQPQHF
many | TRBJ1-1 | TRBV5-1 | NA | TGCGCCAGCAGCTGGACGGGGGAGACTGAAGCTTTCTTT | CASSWTGETEAFF
few | TRBJ2-3 | TRBV5-1 | TRBD2 | TGCGCCAGCAGCTTGACCGCGGGAGGGCCCCCAGATACGCAGTATTTT | CASSLTAGGPPDTQYF
NA | TRBJ1-2 | TRBV30 | TRBD1 | TGTGCCTGGAGTATAGACAGGGACTATGGCTACACCTTC | CAWSIDRDYGYTF
NA | TRBJ1-4 | TRBV30 | TRBD1 | TGTGCCTGGGACAGGGGGCCAAATGAAAAACTGTTTTTT | CAWDRGPNEKLFF
NA | TRBJ1-1 | TRBV6-4 | TRBD1 | TGTGCCAGCAGCTCCGGACAGGGAGGAGCTTTCTTT | CASSSGQGGAFF
once | TRBJ2-1 | TRBV9 | TRBD2 | TGTGCCAGCAGCGCCCGGACTAGCGGGAGCCATGAGCAGTTCTTC | CASSARTSGSHEQFF
few | TRBJ1-2 | TRBV18 | TRBD1 | TGTGCCAGCTCACCATCGACAGGGGCAAACTATGGCTACACCTTC | CASSPSTGANYGYTF
NA | TRBJ2-3 | TRBV7-9 | NA | TGTGCCAGCAGCTCCCTTCCCGATACGCAGTATTTT | CASSSLPDTQYF
NA | TRBJ2-2 | TRBV28 | NA | TGTGCCAGCAGTTTACGACTTACGTTCGCGAACACCGGGGAGCTGTTTTTT | CASSLRLTFANTGELFF
NA | TRBJ2-5 | TRBV9 | TRBD2 | TGTGCCAGCAGCGTACTAGCGGGAGGTACCCAGTACTTC | CASSVLAGGTQYF
few | TRBJ1-5 | TRBV7-2 | NA | TGTGCCAGCAGCCCAAGCGTGGTTCAGCCCCAGCATTTT | CASSPSVVQPQHF
NA | TRBJ2-7 | TRBV7-9 | NA | TGTGCCAGCAGCTTAGGGCGGTTCGAGCAGTACTTC | CASSLGRFEQYF
NA | TRBJ1-1 | TRBV11-3 | NA | TGTGCCAGCAGCTTAGGGAATGGGAGGAACACTGAAGCTTTCTTT | CASSLGNGRNTEAFF
NA | TRBJ2-1 | TRBV9 | NA | TGTGCCAGCAGCTCATTGACTATGATCTACAATGAGCAGTTCTTC | CASSSLTMIYNEQFF
few | TRBJ1-5 | TRBV4-2 | TRBD1 | TGTGCCAGCAGCCCCGGGACAGGGTTGGATCAGCCCCAGCATTTT | CASSPGTGLDQPQHF
NA | TRBJ2-5 | TRBV6-5 | TRBD1 | TGTGCCAGCAGTCCAGGCCTAGGGGGCTTCGAGAACCAGTACTTC | CASSPGLGGFENQYF
NA | TRBJ1-1 | TRBV28 | NA | TGTGCCAGCAGGAATAGTCAGGGTTTCGGCGCTTTCTTT | CASRNSQGFGAFF
NA | TRBJ1-1 | TRBV10-1 | NA | TGCGCCAGCAGTGAGTCCGCGGTGAACACTGAAGCTTTCTTT | CASSESAVNTEAFF
NA | TRBJ2-3 | TRBV5-6 | TRBD2 | TGTGCCAGCAGCTCGACTAGCGGGAGCACAGATACGCAGTATTTT | CASSSTSGSTDTQYF
few | TRBJ2-2 | TRBV4-1 | NA | TGCGCCAGCAGCTTGTCAATTAACACCGGGGAGCTGTTTTTT | CASSLSINTGELFF
NA | TRBJ2-1 | TRBV27 | TRBD2 | TGTGCCAGCAGGGGGGGACTAGCGGGATTCTGGAATGAGCAGTTCTTC | CASRGGLAGFWNEQFF
NA | TRBJ2-1 | TRBV10-3 | NA | TGTGCCATCAGTGAGTCTGGAGCCAATGAGCAGTTCTTC | CAISESGANEQFF
NA | TRBJ2-3 | TRBV7-6 | TRBD1 | TGTGCCAGCAGCGTGACGGGACAGGAGTTCACAGATACGCAGTATTTT | CASSVTGQEFTDTQYF
NA | TRBJ2-3 | TRBV5-1 | TRBD2 | TGCGCCAGCAGCTCGATTTCAGCGGGAGGAGTCACAGATACGCAGTATTTT | CASSSISAGGVTDTQYF
few | TRBJ1-1 | TRBV14 | NA | TGTGCCAGCAGCCCTCACAGAGAGGAAGCTTTCTTT | CASSPHREEAFF
NA | TRBJ2-5 | TRBV11-2 | NA | TGTGCCAGCAGCCGCTCATTGGGGTCAGCGGAAGAGACCCAGTACTTC | CASSRSLGSAEETQYF
NA | TRBJ2-1 | TRBV19 | NA | TGTGCCAGTAGTGTCCTCCCCGGGACTCTACTCAATGAGCAGTTCTTC | CASSVLPGTLLNEQFF
few | TRBJ2-5 | TRBV30 | TRBD1 | TGTGCCTGGGGGCTGACAGGGGTAGAGACCCAGTACTTC | CAWGLTGVETQYF
few | TRBJ1-4 | TRBV5-1 | TRBD1 | TGCGCCAGCAGCAGGACAGGGCTGAATGAAAAACTGTTTTTT | CASSRTGLNEKLFF
few | TRBJ2-3 | TRBV19 | NA | TGTGCCACTACGGAACAGGCAGCAGATACGCAGTATTTT | CATTEQAADTQYF
few | TRBJ2-7 | TRBV5-1 | NA | TGCGCCAGCAGCTCAGGGGTGGCCTACGAGCAGTACTTC | CASSSGVAYEQYF
few | TRBJ2-2 | TRBV6-5 | TRBD2 | TGTGCCAGCAGTTACCAAGCGGGGGTGTCCGGGGAGCTGTTTTTT | CASSYQAGVSGELFF
few | TRBJ1-1 | TRBV5-6 | NA | TGTGCCAGCAGCTTTCGGGGAGGGGAAGCTTTCTTT | CASSFRGGEAFF
few | TRBJ2-7 | TRBV2 | NA | TGTGCCAGCAGTGAACTCAGGAAAGGGGCCTACGAGCAGTACTTC | CASSELRKGAYEQYF
NA | TRBJ2-5 | TRBV9 | NA | TGTGCCAGCAGTGGGGGGGCGGAAGAGACCCAGTACTTC | CASSGGAEETQYF
NA | TRBJ2-7 | TRBV5-6 | TRBD1 | TGTGCCAGCAGCCGAAATTCCGGGACAGGGCCCTACGAGCAGTACTTC | CASSRNSGTGPYEQYF
few | TRBJ1-2 | TRBV27 | TRBD1 | TGTGCCATCATAGCCCCGAGACAGGGGGACTACACCTTC | CAIIAPRQGDYTF
NA | TRBJ2-2 | TRBV9 | NA | TGTGCCAGCAGCGTAGCGGACACCGGGGAGCTGTTTTTT | CASSVADTGELFF
NA | TRBJ2-2 | TRBV7-2 | TRBD1 | TGTGCCAGCAGCCAGACAGGGTTTGCCGGGGAGCTGTTTTTT | CASSQTGFAGELFF
NA | TRBJ2-2 | TRBV28 | NA | TGTGCCAGCATCGCGGCAGGGGGGCCCGGGGAGCTGTTTTTT | CASIAAGGPGELFF
few | TRBJ2-2 | TRBV5-4 | TRBD2 | TGTGCCAGCAGCTTGGCTAAGGGGAGGGGTACCGGGGAGCTGTTTTTT | CASSLAKGRGTGELFF